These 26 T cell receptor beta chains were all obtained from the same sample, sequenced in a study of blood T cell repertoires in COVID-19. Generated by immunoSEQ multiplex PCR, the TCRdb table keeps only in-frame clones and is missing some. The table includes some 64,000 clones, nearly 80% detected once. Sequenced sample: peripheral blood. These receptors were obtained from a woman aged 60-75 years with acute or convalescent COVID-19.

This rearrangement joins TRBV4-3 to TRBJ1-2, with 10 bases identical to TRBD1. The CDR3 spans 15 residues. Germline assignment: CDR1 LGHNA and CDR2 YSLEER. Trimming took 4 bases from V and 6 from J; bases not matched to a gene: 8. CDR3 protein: CASSRERTGGNGYTF. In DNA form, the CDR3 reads TGCGCCAGCAGCCGAGAGAGGACAGGGGGAAATGGCTACACCTTC.

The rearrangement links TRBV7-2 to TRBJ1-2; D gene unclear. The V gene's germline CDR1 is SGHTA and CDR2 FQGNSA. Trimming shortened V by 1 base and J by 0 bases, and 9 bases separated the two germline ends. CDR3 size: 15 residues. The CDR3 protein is CASSLVGGSNYGYTF. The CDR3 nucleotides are TGTGCCAGCAGCTTAGTGGGAGGGTCTAACTATGGCTACACCTTC.

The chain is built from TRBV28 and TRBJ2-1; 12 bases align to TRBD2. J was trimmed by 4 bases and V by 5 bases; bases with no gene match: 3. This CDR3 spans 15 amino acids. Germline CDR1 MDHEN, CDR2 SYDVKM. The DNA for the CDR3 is TGTGCCAGCAGTCTCACTAGCGGGGGGTACAATGAGCAGTTCTTC. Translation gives CASSLTSGGYNEQFF.

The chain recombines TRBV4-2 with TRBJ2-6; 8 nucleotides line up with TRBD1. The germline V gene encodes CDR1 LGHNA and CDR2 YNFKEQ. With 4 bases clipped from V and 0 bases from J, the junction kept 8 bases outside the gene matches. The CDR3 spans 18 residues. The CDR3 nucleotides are TGTGCCAGCAGCCGACCGACAGGGGCGAGCTCTGGGGCCAACGTCCTGACTTTC. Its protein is CASSRPTGASSGANVLTF.

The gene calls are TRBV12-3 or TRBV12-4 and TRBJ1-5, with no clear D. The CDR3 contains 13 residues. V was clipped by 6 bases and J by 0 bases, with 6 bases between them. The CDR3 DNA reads TGTGCCAGCAGCGACTTTAGCAATCAGCCCCAGCATTTT. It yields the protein CASSDFSNQPQHF.

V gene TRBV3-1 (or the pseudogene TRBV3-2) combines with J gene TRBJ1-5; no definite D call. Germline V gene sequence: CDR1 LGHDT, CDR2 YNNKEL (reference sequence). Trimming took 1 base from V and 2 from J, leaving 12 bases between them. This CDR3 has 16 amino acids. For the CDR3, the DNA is TGTGCCAGCAGCCAAGCCTTTGGGCATGGCAATCAGCCCCAGCATTTT. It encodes CASSQAFGHGNQPQHF.

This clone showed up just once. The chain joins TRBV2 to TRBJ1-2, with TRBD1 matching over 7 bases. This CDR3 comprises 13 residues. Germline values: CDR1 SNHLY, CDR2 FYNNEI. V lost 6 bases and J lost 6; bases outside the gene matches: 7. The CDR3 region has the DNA TGTGCCAGCAGCGTAACCGGGACAGATGGCTACACCTTC. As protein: CASSVTGTDGYTF.

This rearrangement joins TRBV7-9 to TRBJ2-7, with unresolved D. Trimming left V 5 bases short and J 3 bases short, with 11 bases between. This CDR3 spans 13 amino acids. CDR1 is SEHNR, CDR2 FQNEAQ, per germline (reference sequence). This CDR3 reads CASSRDGDYEQYF. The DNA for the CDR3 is TGTGCCAGCAGCCGCGATGGTGACTACGAGCAGTACTTC. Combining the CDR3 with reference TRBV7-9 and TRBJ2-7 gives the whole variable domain DTGVSQNPRHKITKRGQNVTFRCDPISEHNRLYWYRQTLGQGPEFLTYFQNEAQLEKSRLLSDRFSAERPKGSFSTLEIQRTEQGDSAMYLCASSRDGDYEQYFGPGTRLTVT.

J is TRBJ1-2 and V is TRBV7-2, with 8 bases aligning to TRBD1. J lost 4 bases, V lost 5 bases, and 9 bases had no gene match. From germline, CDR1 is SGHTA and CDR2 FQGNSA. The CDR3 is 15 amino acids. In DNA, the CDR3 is TGTGCCAGCAGCATTAGTGGGACAGGTCTCTATGGCTACACCTTC. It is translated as CASSISGTGLYGYTF. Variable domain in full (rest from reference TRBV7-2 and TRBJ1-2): GAGVSQSPSNKVTEKGKDVELRCDPISGHTALYWYRQSLGQGLEFLIYFQGNSAPDKSGLPSDRFSAERTGGSVSTLTIQRTQQEDSAVYLCASSISGTGLYGYTFGSGTRLTVV.

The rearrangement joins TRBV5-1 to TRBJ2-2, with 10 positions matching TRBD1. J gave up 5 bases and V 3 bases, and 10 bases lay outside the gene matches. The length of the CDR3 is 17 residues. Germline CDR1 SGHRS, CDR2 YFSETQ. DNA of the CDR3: TGCGCCAGCAGCTCCAGCAAGGGACAGGGGTATACCGGGGAGCTGTTTTTT. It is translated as CASSSSKGQGYTGELFF.

The CDR3 loop is CASSWGADYDGYTF. CDR3 nucleotides: TGTGCCAGCAGTTGGGGAGCGGATTATGATGGCTACACCTTC. This chain uses TRBV28 with TRBJ1-2; the D is unclear. CDR1 is MDHEN, CDR2 SYDVKM, per germline. The CDR3 sequence is 14 residues long. V lost 4 bases to trimming and J lost 6 bases, with 15 bases between them.

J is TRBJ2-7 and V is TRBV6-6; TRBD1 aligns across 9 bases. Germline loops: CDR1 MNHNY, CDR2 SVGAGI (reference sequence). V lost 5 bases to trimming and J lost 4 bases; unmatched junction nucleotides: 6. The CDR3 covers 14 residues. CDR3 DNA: TGTGCCAGCAGTCACCGGGACAGGGTGTACGAGCAGTACTTC. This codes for CASSHRDRVYEQYF.

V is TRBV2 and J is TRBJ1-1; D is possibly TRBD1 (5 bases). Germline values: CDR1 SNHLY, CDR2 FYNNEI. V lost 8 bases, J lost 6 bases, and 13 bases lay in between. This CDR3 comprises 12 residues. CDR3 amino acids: CASRQGYPEAFF. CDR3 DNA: TGTGCCAGCCGGCAGGGATACCCTGAAGCTTTCTTT. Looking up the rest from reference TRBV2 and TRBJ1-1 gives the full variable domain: EPEVTQTPSHQVTQMGQEVILRCVPISNHLYFYWYRQILGQKVEFLVSFYNNEISEKSEIFDDQFSVERPDGSNFTLKIRSTKLEDSAMYFCASRQGYPEAFFGQGTRLTVV.

The CDR3 DNA reads TGTGCCAGCAGTCGTTTGGGGGGGGCGGGAGATGGCTACACCTTC. Protein: CASSRLGGAGDGYTF. The chain has TRBV6-5 and TRBJ1-2; TRBD1 might be the D (6 bases). The V gene's germline CDR1 is MNHEY and CDR2 SVGAGI. This CDR3 contains 15 residues. Trimming stripped 5 bases from V and 6 bases from J, with 19 bases between.

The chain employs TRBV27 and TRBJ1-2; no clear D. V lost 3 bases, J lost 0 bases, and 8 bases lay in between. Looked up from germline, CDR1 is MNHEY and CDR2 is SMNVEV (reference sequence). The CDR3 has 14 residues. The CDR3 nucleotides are TGTGCCAGCAGTTTCAGATTCGCTAACTATGGCTACACCTTC. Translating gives CASSFRFANYGYTF.

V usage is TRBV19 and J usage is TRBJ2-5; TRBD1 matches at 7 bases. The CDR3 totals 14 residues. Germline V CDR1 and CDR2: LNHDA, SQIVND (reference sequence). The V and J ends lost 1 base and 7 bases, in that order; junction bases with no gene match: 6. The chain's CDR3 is CASSIGGGAGTQYF. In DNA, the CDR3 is TGTGCCAGTAGTATAGGAGGGGGCGCGGGGACCCAGTACTTC.

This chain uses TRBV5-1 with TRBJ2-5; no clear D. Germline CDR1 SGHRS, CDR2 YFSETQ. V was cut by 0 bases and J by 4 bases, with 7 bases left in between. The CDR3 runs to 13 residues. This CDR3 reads CASSLGTGETQYF. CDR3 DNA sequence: TGCGCCAGCAGCTTGGGAACGGGAGAGACCCAGTACTTC.

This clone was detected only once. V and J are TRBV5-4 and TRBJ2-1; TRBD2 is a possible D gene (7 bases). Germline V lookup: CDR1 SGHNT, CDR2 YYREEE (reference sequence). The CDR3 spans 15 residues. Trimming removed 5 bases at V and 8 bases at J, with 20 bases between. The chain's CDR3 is CASSSEGGGAHEQFF. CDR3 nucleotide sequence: TGTGCCAGCAGTTCGGAGGGGGGGGGCGCACATGAGCAGTTCTTC.

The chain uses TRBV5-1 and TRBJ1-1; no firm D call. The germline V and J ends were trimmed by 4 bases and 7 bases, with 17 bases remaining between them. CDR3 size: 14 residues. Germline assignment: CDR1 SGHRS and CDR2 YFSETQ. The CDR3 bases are TGCGCCAGCAGCCTCTCGGGGTCGCTCTTTGAAGCTTTCTTT. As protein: CASSLSGSLFEAFF.

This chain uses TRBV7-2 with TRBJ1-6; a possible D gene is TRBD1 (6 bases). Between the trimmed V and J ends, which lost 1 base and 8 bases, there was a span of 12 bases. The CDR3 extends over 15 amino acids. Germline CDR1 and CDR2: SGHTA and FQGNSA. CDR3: CASSLDHREHSPLHF. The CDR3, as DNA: TGTGCCAGCAGCTTAGACCACAGGGAGCATTCACCCCTCCACTTT.

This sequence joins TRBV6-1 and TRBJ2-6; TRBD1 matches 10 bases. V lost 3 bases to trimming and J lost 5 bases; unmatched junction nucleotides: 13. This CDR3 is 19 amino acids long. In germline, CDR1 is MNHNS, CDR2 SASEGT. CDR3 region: CASSDRAGTGVSRANVLTF. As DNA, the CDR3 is TGTGCCAGCAGTGACAGAGCCGGGACAGGGGTCTCGAGGGCCAACGTCCTGACTTTC.

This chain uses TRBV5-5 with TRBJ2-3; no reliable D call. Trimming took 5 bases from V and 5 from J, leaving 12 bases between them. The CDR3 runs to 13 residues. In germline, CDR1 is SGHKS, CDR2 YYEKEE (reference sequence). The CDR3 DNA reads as TGTGCCAGCAGTGCTCAGGTTGAAGATACGCAGTATTTT. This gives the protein CASSAQVEDTQYF.

This chain's CDR3 is CASSYGSGQGMETQYF. DNA for the CDR3: TGTGCCAGCAGTTACGGTTCGGGACAGGGTATGGAGACCCAGTACTTC. The V gene is TRBV6-2 or TRBV6-3, the J gene TRBJ2-5, with 9 bases matching TRBD1. This CDR3 comprises 16 residues. V was pared by 2 bases and J by 5 bases, with 9 bases of the junction left unmatched. The germline gives CDR1 MNHEY, CDR2 SVGEGT.

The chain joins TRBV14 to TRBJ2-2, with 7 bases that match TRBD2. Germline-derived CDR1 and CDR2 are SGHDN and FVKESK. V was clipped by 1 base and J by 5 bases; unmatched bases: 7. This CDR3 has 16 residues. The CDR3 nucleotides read TGTGCCAGCAGCCAAGTTCCGCGGGGGAGAACCGGGGAGCTGTTTTTT. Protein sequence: CASSQVPRGRTGELFF.

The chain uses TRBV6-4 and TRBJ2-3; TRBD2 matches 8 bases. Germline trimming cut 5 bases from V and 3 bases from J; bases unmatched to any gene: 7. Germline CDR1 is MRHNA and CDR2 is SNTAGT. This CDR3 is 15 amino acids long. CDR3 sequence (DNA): TGTGCCAGCAGTTACGCGGGGGGCCTTACAGATACGCAGTATTTT. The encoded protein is CASSYAGGLTDTQYF.

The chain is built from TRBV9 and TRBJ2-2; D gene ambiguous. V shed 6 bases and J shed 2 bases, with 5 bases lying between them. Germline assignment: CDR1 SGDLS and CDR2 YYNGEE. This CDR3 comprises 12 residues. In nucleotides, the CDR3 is TGTGCCAGCACAGAAAACACCGGGGAGCTGTTTTTT. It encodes CASTENTGELFF.